The sequence of this T cell receptor (beta chain) was determined in a study of lymphopenia after photon versus proton radiotherapy. Study conclusions and caveats: Under photons, naive T cells and diversity fell while effector/memory populations rose. Post-nadir TCR diversity decline inversely tracked overall survival among those who died. Better survival with proton therapy was suggested as possible, not demonstrated.

This table comes from immunoSEQ multiplex PCR, and its TCRdb copy is limited to in-frame clones, with some not included. This table has 30,000 or so clones, approximately 90% appearing once. V gave up 4 bases and J gave up 7 bases, with 13 bases separating them. Per the germline V gene, CDR1 is SGHTA and CDR2 is FQGTGA. This CDR3 region has 13 residues. On this clone itself: Antigen: not known.

The clonotype comes from a woman aged 55 to 70 with cholangiocarcinoma. Some clones in this sample may be carry-over from other donors' samples. The source was peripheral blood, collected from a patient treated with proton-based radiotherapy. This chain joins TRBV7-3 and TRBJ1-2; TRBD1 might be the D (6 bases). Written as DNA, the CDR3 is TGTGCCAGCAGCTCGCCGGACAGTGCTGGCTACACCTTC. It encodes CASSSPDSAGYTF.